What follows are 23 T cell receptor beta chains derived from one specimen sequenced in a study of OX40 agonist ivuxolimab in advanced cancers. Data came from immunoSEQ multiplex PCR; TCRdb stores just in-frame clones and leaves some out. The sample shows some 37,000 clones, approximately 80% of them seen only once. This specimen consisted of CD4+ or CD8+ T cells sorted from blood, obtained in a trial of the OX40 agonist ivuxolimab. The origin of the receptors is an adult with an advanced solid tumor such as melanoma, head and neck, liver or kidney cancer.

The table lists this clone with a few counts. The CDR3 DNA follows: TGTGCCAGCGAGGGGACAGGGACTTTCTTT. It yields the protein CASEGTGTFF. The chain is built from TRBV6-1 and TRBJ1-1; 9 nucleotides align to TRBD1. V shed 8 bases, J shed 12 bases, and the junction held 4 bases outside the gene matches. The germline CDR1 and CDR2 sequences are MNHNS and SASEGT. The CDR3 consists of 10 residues.

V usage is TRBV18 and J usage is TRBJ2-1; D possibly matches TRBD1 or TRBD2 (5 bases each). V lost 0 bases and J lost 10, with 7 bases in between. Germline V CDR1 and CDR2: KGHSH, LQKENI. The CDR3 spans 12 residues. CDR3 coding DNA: TGTGCCAGCTCACCACCCGGGGCGGAGCAGTTCTTC. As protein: CASSPPGAEQFF.

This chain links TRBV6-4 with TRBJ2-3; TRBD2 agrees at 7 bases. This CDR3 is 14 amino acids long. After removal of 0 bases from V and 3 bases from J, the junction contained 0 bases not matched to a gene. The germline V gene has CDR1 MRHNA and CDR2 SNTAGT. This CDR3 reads CASSDSRETDTQYF. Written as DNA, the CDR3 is TGTGCCAGCAGTGACTCGCGGGAGACAGATACGCAGTATTTT.

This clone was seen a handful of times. CDR3 DNA sequence: TGTGCTAGTGCGTGGTCGGTGGAGCAGTTCTTC. It codes for CASAWSVEQFF. The chain combines TRBV12-5 with TRBJ2-1; D call uncertain. With 7 bases removed from V and 10 bases from J, the gap between germline ends came to 11 bases. This CDR3 region has 11 residues. Germline CDR1 is LGHNT and CDR2 is FRNRAP.

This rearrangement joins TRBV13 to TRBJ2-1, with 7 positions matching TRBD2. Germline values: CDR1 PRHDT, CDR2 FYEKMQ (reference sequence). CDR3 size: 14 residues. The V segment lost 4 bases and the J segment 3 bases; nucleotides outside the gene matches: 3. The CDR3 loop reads CASSSRENYNEQFF. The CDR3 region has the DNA TGTGCCAGCAGCTCGCGGGAGAACTACAATGAGCAGTTCTTC. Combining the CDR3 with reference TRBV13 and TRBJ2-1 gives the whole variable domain AAGVIQSPRHLIKEKRETATLKCYPIPRHDTVYWYQQGPGQDPQFLISFYEKMQSDKGSIPDRFSAQQFSDYHSELNMSSLELGDSALYFCASSSRENYNEQFFGPGTRLTVL.

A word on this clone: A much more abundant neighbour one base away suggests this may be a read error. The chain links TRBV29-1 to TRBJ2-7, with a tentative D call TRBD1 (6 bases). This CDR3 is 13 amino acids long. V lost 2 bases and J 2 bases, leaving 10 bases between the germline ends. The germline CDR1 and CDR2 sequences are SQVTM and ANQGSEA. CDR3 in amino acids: CSVEWDNPYEQYF. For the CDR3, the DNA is TGCAGCGTTGAATGGGACAACCCCTACGAGCAGTACTTC.

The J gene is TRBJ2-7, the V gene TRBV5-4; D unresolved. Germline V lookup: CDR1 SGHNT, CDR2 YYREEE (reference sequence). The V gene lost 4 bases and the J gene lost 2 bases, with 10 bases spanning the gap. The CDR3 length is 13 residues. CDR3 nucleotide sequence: TGTGCCAGCAGCCCCTCCGAAACCTACGAGCAGTACTTC. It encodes CASSPSETYEQYF.

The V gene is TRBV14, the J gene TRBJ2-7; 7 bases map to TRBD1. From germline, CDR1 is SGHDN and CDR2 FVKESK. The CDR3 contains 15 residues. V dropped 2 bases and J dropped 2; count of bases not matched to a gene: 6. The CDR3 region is CASSQYGDSPYEQYF. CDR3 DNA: TGTGCCAGCAGCCAATACGGGGACAGCCCCTACGAGCAGTACTTC.

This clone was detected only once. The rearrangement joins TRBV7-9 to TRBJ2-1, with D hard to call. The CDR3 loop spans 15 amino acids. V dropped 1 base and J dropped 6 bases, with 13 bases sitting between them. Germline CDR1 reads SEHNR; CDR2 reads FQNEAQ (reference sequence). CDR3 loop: CASSLGGRTGNEQFF. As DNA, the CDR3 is TGTGCCAGCAGCTTAGGCGGCAGAACGGGCAATGAGCAGTTCTTC.

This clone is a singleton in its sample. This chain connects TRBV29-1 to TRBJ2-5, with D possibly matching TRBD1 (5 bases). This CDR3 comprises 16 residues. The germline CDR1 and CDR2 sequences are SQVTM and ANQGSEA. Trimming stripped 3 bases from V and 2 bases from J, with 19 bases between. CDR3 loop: CSVEGLERIQQETQYF. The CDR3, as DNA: TGCAGCGTTGAGGGGCTAGAACGCATCCAACAAGAGACCCAGTACTTC.

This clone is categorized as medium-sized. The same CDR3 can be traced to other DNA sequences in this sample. The CDR3 is CASSSPGQGLYEQYF. DNA of the CDR3: TGTGCCAGCAGCTCACCGGGACAGGGCCTGTACGAGCAGTACTTC. The V call is TRBV5-4, the J call TRBJ2-7, with 9 bases matching TRBD1. The CDR3 spans 15 residues. The germline CDR1 and CDR2 sequences are SGHNT and YYREEE (reference sequence). Losses at the gene ends were 3 bases for V and 4 bases for J; bases not matched to a gene: 8.

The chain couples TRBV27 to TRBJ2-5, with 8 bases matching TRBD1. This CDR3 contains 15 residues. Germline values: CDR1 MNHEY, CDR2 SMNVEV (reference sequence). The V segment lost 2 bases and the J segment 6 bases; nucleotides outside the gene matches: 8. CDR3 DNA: TGTGCCAGCAGTTTAAGGGCGGACAGGGTACAGACCCAGTACTTC. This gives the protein CASSLRADRVQTQYF.

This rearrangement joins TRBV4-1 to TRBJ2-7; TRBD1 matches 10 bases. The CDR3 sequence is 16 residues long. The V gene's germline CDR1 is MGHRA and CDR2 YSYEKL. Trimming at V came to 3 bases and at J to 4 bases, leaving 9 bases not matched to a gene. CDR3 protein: CASSHDPGQGSYEQYF. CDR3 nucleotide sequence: TGCGCCAGCAGCCATGATCCGGGACAGGGGAGTTACGAGCAGTACTTC.

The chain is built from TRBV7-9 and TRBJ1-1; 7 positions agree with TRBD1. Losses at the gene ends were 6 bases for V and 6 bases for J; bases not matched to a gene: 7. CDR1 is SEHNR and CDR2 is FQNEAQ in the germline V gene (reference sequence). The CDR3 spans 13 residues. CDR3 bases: TGTGCCAGCAGTTCACAGGGGTTCCCTGAAGCTTTCTTT. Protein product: CASSSQGFPEAFF.

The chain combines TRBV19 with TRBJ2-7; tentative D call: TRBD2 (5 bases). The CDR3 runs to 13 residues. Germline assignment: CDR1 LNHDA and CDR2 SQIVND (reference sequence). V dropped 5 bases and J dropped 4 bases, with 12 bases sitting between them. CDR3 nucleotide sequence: TGTGCCAGTAGTCCCCCCGGGATATACGAGCAGTACTTC. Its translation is CASSPPGIYEQYF.

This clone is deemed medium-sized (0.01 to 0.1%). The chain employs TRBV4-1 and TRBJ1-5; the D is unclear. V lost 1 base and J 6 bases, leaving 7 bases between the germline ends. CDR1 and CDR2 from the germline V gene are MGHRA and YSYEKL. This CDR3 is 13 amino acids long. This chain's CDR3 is CASSQAPSQPQHF. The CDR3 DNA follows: TGCGCCAGCAGCCAAGCCCCCAGTCAGCCCCAGCATTTT.

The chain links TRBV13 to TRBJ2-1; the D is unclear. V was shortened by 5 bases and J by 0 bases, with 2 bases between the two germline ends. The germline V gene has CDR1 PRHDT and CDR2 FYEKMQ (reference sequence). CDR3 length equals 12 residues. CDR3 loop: CASSHSYNEQFF. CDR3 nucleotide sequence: TGTGCCAGCAGCCACTCCTACAATGAGCAGTTCTTC.

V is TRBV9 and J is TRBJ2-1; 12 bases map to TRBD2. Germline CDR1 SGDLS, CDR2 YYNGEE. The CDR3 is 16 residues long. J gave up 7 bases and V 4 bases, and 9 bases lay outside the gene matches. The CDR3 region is CASSSRTSGVKNEQFF. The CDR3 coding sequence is TGTGCCAGCAGCTCCCGGACTAGCGGGGTGAAGAATGAGCAGTTCTTC. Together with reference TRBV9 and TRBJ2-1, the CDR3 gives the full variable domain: DSGVTQTPKHLITATGQRVTLRCSPRSGDLSVYWYQQSLDQGLQFLIQYYNGEERAKGNILERFSAQQFPDLHSELNLSSLELGDSALYFCASSSRTSGVKNEQFFGPGTRLTVL.

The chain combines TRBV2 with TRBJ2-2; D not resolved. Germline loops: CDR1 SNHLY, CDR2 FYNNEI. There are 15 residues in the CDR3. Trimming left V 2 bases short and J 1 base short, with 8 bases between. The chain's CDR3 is CASSERKRNTGELFF. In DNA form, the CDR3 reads TGTGCCAGCAGTGAAAGGAAAAGGAACACCGGGGAGCTGTTTTTT. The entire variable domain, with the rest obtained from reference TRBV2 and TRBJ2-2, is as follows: EPEVTQTPSHQVTQMGQEVILRCVPISNHLYFYWYRQILGQKVEFLVSFYNNEISEKSEIFDDQFSVERPDGSNFTLKIRSTKLEDSAMYFCASSERKRNTGELFFGEGSRLTVL.

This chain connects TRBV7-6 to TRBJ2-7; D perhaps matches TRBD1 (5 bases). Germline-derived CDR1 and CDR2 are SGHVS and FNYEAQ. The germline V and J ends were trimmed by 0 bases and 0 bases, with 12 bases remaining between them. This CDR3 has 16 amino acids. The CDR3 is CASSLAPGLSSYEQYF. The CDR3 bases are TGTGCCAGCAGCTTAGCTCCAGGGTTGAGCTCCTACGAGCAGTACTTC.

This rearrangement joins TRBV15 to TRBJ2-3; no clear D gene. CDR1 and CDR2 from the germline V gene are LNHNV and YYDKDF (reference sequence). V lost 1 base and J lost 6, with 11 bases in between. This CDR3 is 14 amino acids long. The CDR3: CATSRVVGIDTQYF. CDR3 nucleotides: TGTGCCACCAGCAGAGTGGTTGGCATCGATACGCAGTATTTT.

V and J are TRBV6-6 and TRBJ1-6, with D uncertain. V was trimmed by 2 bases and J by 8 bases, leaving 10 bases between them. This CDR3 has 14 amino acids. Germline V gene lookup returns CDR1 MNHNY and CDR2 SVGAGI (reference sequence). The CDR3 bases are TGTGCCAGCAGTTACGTGTCGTACGATTCACCCCTCCACTTT. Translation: CASSYVSYDSPLHF.

CDR3 DNA: TGTGCCACCAGCAGGACGTTGGGGGGCAGGCAAGAGACCCAGTACTTC. Translating gives CATSRTLGGRQETQYF. The rearrangement uses TRBV15 and TRBJ2-5; D may be TRBD1 or TRBD2 (6 bases each). The CDR3 contains 16 residues. V was pared by 3 bases and J by 2 bases, with 16 bases between. Germline V lookup: CDR1 LNHNV, CDR2 YYDKDF (reference sequence).